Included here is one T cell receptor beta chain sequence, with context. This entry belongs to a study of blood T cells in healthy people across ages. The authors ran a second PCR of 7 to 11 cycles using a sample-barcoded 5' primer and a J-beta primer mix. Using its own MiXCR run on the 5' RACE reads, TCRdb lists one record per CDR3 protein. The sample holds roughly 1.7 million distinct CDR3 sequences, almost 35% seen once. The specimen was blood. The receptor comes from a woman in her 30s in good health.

The CDR3 DNA follows: TGTGCCACCAGCAGTCCCCTTGTTACCAAGGGGGACACTGAAGCTTTCTTT. This codes for CATSSPLVTKGDTEAFF. The chain is built from TRBV15 and TRBJ1-1; TRBD1 might be the D (6 bases). From germline, CDR1 is LNHNV and CDR2 YYDKDF (reference sequence). The CDR3 runs 17 residues. The V gene lost 3 bases and the J gene lost 3 bases, with 20 bases spanning the gap.